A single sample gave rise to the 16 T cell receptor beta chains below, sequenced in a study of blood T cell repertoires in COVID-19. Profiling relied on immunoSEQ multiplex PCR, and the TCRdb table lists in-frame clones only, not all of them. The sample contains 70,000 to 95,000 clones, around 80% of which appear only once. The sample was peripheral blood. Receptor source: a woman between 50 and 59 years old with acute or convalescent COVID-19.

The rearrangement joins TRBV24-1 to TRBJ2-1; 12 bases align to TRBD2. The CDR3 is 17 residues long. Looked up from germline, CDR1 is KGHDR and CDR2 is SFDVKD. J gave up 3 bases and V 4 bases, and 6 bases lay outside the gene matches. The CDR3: CATSDASGRVFYNEQFF. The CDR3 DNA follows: TGTGCCACCAGTGACGCTAGCGGGAGGGTCTTCTACAATGAGCAGTTCTTC.

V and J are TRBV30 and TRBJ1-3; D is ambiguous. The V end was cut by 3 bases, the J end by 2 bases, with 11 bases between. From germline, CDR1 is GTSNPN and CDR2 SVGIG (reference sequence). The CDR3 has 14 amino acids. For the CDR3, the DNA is TGTGCCTGGAGAAGGCCAGGTCCTGGAAACACCATATATTTT. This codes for CAWRRPGPGNTIYF. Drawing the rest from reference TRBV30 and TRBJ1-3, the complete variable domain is SQTIHQWPATLVQPVGSPLSLECTVEGTSNPNLYWYRQAAGRGLQLLFYSVGIGQISSEVPQNLSASRPQDRQFILSSKKLLLSDSGFYLCAWRRPGPGNTIYFGEGSWLTVV.

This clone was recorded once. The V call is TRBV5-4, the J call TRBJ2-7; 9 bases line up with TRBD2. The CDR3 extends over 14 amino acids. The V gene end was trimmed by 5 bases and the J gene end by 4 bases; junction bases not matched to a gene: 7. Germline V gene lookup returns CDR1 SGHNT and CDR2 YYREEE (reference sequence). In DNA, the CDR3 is TGTGCCAGCAGTACCGGGACTAGCCCGTACGAGCAGTACTTC. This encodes CASSTGTSPYEQYF. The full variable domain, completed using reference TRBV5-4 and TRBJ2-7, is ETGVTQSPTHLIKTRGQQVTLRCSSQSGHNTVSWYQQALGQGPQFIFQYYREEENGRGNFPPRFSGLQFPNYSSELNVNALELDDSALYLCASSTGTSPYEQYFGPGTRLTVT.

The CDR3 spells CASSLQGANQPQHF. CDR3 in DNA: TGTGCCAGCAGCTTACAGGGGGCCAATCAGCCCCAGCATTTT. V usage is TRBV13 and J usage is TRBJ1-5, with TRBD1 matching over 8 bases. The V gene's germline CDR1 is PRHDT and CDR2 FYEKMQ (reference sequence). The trim removed 2 bases at V and 3 bases at J, leaving 0 bases unmatched. The CDR3 runs to 14 residues.

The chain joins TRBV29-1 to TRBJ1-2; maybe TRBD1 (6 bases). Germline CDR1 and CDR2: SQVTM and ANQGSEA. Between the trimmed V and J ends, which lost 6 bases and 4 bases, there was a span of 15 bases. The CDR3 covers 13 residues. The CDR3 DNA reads TGCAGCGTGGGACACCCTGGGAGCTATGGCTACACCTTC. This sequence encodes CSVGHPGSYGYTF. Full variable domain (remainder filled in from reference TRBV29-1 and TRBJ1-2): SAVISQKPSRDICQRGTSLTIQCQVDSQVTMMFWYRQQPGQSLTLIATANQGSEATYESGFVIDKFPISRPNLTFSTLTVSNMSPEDSSIYLCSVGHPGSYGYTFGSGTRLTVV.

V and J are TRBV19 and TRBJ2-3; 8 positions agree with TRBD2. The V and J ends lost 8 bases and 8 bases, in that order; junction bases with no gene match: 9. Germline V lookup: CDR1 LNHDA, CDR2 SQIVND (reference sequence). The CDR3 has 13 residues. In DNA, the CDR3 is TGTGCCAGTTCGCGGGGGGAAGCATTTACGCAGTATTTT. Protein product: CASSRGEAFTQYF.

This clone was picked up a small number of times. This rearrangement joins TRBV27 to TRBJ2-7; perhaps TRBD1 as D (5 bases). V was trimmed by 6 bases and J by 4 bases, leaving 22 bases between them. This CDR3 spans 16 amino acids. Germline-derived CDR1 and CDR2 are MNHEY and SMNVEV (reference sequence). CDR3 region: CASRFEVSRGRYEQYF. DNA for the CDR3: TGTGCCAGCAGATTTGAAGTTAGTAGGGGCAGGTACGAGCAGTACTTC.

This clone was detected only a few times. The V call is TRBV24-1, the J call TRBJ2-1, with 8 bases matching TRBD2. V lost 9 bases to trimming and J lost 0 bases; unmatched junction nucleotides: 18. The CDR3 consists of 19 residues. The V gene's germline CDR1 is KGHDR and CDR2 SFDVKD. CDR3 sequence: CATSALSGGFLSSYNEQFF. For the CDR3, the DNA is TGTGCCACCTCCGCACTCTCGGGAGGGTTCCTAAGCTCCTACAATGAGCAGTTCTTC.

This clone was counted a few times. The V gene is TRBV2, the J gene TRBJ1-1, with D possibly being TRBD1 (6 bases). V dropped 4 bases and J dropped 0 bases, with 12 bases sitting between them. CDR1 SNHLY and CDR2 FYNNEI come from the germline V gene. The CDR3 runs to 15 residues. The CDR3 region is CASSGGGTLNTEAFF. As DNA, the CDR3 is TGTGCCAGCAGTGGGGGGGGGACACTGAACACTGAAGCTTTCTTT.

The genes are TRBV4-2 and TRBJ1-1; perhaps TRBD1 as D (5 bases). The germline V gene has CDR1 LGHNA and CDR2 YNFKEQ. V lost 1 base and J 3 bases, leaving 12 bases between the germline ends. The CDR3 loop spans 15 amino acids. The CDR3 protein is CASSQGWVGDTEAFF. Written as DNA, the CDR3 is TGTGCCAGCAGCCAAGGATGGGTAGGGGACACTGAAGCTTTCTTT.

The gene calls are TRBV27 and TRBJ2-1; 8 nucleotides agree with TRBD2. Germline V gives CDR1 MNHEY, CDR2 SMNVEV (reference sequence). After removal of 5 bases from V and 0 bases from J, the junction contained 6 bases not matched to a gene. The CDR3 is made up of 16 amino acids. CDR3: CASSLAGPSSYNEQFF. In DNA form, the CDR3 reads TGTGCCAGCAGTCTAGCGGGCCCGAGCTCCTACAATGAGCAGTTCTTC.

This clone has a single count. CDR3 sequence: CASSATRRLTGTSTDTQYF. The CDR3 DNA sequence: TGTGCCAGCAGCGCCACCCGACGATTGACAGGGACTAGCACAGATACGCAGTATTTT. The chain couples TRBV7-9 to TRBJ2-3; D might be TRBD1 (7 bases). CDR3 length: 19 amino acids. Germline lookup yields CDR1 SEHNR and CDR2 FQNEAQ (reference sequence). V was clipped by 5 bases and J by 0 bases, with 24 bases between them.

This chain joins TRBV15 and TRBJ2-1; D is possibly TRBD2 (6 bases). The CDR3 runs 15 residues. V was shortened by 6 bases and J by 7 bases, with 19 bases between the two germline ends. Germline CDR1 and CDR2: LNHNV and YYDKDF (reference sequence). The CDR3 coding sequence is TGTGCCACCAGTCAATTAGCGGCCTACCCTAATGAGCAGTTCTTC. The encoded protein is CATSQLAAYPNEQFF.

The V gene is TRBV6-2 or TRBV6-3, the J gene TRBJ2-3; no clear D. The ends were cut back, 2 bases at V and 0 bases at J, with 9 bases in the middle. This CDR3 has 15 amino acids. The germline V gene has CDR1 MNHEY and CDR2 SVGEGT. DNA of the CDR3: TGTGCCAGCAGTTACGGCGGCGAGAGCACAGATACGCAGTATTTT. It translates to CASSYGGESTDTQYF.

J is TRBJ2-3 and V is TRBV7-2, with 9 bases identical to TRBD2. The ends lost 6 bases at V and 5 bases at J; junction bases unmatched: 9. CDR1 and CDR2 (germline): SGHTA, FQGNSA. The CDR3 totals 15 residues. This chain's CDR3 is CASRKGGGAIDTQYF. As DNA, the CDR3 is TGTGCCAGCAGGAAAGGCGGGGGGGCCATAGATACGCAGTATTTT.

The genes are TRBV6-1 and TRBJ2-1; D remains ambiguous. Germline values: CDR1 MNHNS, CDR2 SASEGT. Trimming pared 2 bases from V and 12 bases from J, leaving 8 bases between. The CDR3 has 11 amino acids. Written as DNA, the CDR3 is TGTGCCAGCAGTGAACGAGAGAGGCAGTTCTTC. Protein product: CASSERERQFF.